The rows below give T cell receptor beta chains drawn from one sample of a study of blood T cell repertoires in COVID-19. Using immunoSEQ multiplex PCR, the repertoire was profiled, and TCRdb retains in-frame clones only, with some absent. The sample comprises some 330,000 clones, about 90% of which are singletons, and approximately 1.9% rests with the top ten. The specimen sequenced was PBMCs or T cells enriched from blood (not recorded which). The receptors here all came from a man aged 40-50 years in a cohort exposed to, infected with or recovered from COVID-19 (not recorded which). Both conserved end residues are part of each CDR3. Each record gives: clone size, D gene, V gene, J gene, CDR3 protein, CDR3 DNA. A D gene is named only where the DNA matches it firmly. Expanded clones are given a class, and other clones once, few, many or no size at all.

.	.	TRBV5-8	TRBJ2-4	CASSLRGLAKNIQYF	TGTGCCAGCAGCTTGCGAGGGTTAGCCAAAAACATTCAGTACTTC
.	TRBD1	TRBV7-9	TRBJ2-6	CASSSRTGVLAANVLTF	TGTGCCAGCAGCTCACGGACAGGGGTACTTGCGGCCAACGTCCTGACTTTC
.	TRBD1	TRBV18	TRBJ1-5	CASSPGGTADLAQHF	TGTGCCAGCTCACCAGGCGGGACAGCAGACCTGGCCCAGCATTTT
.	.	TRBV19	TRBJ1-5	CASSGTGWGNQPQHF	TGTGCCAGTAGTGGAACAGGGTGGGGCAATCAGCCCCAGCATTTT
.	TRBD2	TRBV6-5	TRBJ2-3	CASSYGLAGGTDTQYF	TGTGCCAGCAGTTACGGACTAGCGGGAGGGACCGATACGCAGTATTTT
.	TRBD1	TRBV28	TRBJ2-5	CASGTGGVRLETQYF	TGTGCCAGTGGGACAGGGGGCGTAAGATTGGAGACCCAGTACTTC
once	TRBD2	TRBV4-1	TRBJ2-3	CASSLSAGAPDTQYF	TGCGCCAGCAGCCTCTCAGCGGGAGCCCCAGATACGCAGTATTTT
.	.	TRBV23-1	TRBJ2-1	CASSQTGNNEQFF	TGCGCCAGCAGTCAAACAGGGAACAATGAGCAGTTCTTC
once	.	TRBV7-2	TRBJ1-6	CASSSQEARYNSPLHF	TGTGCCAGCAGCTCCCAGGAGGCCCGGTATAATTCACCCCTCCACTTT
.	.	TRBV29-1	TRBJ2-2	CSVGGEGRGGTGELFF	TGCAGCGTTGGGGGTGAGGGCAGGGGTGGCACCGGGGAGCTGTTTTTT
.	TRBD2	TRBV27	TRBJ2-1	CASSLTSGSSYNEQFF	TGTGCCAGCAGTTTAACTAGCGGGAGCTCCTACAATGAGCAGTTCTTC
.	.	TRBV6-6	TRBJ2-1	CASTKSGNEQFF	TGTGCCAGCACTAAGAGCGGGAATGAGCAGTTCTTC
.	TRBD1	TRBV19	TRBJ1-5	CASSVTQGGYQPQHF	TGTGCCAGTAGTGTCACACAGGGGGGGTATCAGCCCCAGCATTTT
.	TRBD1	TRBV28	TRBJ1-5	CASSAPGQGAGQPQHF	TGTGCCAGCAGTGCACCGGGACAGGGGGCTGGACAGCCCCAGCATTTT
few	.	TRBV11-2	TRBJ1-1	CASSPRTPNTEAFF	TGTGCCAGCAGCCCCCGGACTCCCAACACTGAAGCTTTCTTT
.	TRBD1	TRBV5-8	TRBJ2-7	CASRYAGTGGTYEQYF	TGTGCCAGCAGATATGCCGGGACAGGGGGTACCTACGAGCAGTACTTC
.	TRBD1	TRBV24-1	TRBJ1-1	CATSPTGTGNTEAFF	TGTGCCACCAGTCCGACCGGGACAGGGAACACTGAAGCTTTCTTT
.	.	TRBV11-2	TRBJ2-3	CASSFSGRPTDTQYF	TGTGCCAGCAGCTTTAGCGGAAGACCCACAGATACGCAGTATTTT
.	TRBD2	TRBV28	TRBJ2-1	CASSRTGTSGSNEQFF	TGTGCCAGCAGTCGAACCGGGACTAGCGGGAGTAATGAGCAGTTCTTC
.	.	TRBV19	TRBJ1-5	CASSINRQQPQHF	TGTGCCAGTAGTATAAACAGACAGCAGCCCCAGCATTTT
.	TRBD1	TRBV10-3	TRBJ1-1	CAISESRTGLSPLAFF	TGTGCCATCAGTGAGTCGCGGACAGGTCTTTCGCCTTTAGCTTTCTTT
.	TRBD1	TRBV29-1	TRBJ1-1	CSVGGTGISYTEAFF	TGCAGCGTTGGGGGGACAGGGATTTCGTACACTGAAGCTTTCTTT
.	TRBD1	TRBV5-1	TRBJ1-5	CASSFSGGSNQPQHF	TGCGCCAGCAGCTTTTCAGGGGGCAGCAATCAGCCCCAGCATTTT
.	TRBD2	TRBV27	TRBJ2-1	CASSLSWASGSDEQFF	TGTGCCAGCAGTTTATCGTGGGCTAGCGGGAGTGATGAGCAGTTCTTC
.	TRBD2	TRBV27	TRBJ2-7	CASSPTSGEQYF	TGTGCCAGCAGCCCGACTAGCGGCGAGCAGTACTTC
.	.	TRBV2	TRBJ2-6	CASRGAVGSGANVLTF	TGTGCCAGCAGGGGGGCAGTGGGGTCTGGGGCCAACGTCCTGACTTTC
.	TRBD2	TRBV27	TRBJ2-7	CASSLRLAGLYEQYF	TGTGCCAGCAGTTTGAGACTAGCGGGATTATACGAGCAGTACTTC
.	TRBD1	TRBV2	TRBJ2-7	CASSEDRGISYEQYF	TGTGCCAGCAGTGAGGACAGGGGGATTTCCTACGAGCAGTACTTC
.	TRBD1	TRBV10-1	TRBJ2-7	CASSTGQGDEQYF	TGCGCCAGCAGTACCGGACAGGGTGACGAGCAGTACTTC
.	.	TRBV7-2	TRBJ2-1	CASSLDPSFNEQFF	TGTGCCAGCAGCTTAGACCCTAGCTTCAATGAGCAGTTCTTC
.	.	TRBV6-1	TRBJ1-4	CASSELAFRTNEKLFF	TGTGCCAGCAGTGAATTGGCCTTTCGAACTAATGAAAAACTGTTTTTT
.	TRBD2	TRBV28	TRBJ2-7	CAGRLREGYEQYF	TGTGCCGGAAGACTGCGGGAGGGCTACGAGCAGTACTTC
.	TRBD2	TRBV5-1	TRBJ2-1	CASSMLAGGYDEQFF	TGCGCCAGCAGTATGCTAGCGGGGGGTTACGATGAGCAGTTCTTC
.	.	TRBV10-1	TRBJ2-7	CASSDMTGSAYEQYF	TGCGCCAGCAGTGATATGACAGGCTCGGCCTACGAGCAGTACTTC
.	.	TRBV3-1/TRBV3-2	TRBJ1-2	CASSRDLSGSHGYTF	TGTGCCAGCAGCCGAGATTTATCAGGGTCCCATGGCTACACCTTC
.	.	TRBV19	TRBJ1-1	CASTLDSQNTEAFF	TGTGCCAGTACTTTGGACAGTCAGAACACTGAAGCTTTCTTT
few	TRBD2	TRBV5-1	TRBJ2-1	CASNPAGGYEQFF	TGCGCTAGCAATCCAGCGGGGGGGTATGAGCAGTTCTTC
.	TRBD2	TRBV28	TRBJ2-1	CAGKLAGAAYNEQFF	TGTGCCGGAAAACTAGCGGGAGCGGCCTACAATGAGCAGTTCTTC
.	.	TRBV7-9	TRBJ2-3	CASSLAGTPDTQYF	TGTGCCAGCAGCTTAGCTGGGACTCCCGATACGCAGTATTTT